This note documents a single T cell receptor beta chain sequence. Antigen: not known. These data are taken from a study of T cell responses to AZD1222 COVID-19 vaccine. Study conclusions and caveats: A reported finding is that nearly half of spike-specific TCRs target unmutated variant regions.

The data were produced by immunoSEQ multiplex PCR, yet TCRdb's version contains in-frame clones alone and is incomplete. The sample yields 100,000 to 150,000 clones, 85% seen once. The sample consisted of peripheral blood, taken 28 days after the second dose of the MenACWY control vaccine. This receptor was identified in an adult who received the MenACWY meningococcal vaccine as a control.

This chain's CDR3 is CATSDPTGRSGYTF. Here the CDR3 DNA reads TGTGCCACCAGTGATCCGACGGGTCGGAGTGGCTACACCTTC. V gene TRBV24-1 combines with J gene TRBJ1-2; no clear D. Germline-derived CDR1 and CDR2 are KGHDR and SFDVKD. The CDR3 contains 14 residues. Trimming left V 3 bases short and J 7 bases short, with 14 bases between.